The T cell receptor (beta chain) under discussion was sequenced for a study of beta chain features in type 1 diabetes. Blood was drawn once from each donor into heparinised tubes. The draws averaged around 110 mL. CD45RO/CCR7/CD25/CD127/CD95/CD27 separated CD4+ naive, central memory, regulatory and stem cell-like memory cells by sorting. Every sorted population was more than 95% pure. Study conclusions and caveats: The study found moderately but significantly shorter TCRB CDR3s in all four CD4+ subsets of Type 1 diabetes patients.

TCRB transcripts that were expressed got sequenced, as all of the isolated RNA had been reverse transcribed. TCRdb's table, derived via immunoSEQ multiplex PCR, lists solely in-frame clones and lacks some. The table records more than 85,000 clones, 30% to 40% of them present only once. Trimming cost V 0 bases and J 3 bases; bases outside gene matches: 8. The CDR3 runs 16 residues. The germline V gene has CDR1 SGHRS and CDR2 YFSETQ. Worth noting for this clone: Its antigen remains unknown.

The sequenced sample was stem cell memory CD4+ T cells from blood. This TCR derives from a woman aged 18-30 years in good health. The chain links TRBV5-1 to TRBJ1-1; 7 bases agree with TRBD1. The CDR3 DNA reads TGCGCCAGCAGCTTGGGGTTTAGCGACAGGGACACTGAAGCTTTCTTT. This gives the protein CASSLGFSDRDTEAFF.